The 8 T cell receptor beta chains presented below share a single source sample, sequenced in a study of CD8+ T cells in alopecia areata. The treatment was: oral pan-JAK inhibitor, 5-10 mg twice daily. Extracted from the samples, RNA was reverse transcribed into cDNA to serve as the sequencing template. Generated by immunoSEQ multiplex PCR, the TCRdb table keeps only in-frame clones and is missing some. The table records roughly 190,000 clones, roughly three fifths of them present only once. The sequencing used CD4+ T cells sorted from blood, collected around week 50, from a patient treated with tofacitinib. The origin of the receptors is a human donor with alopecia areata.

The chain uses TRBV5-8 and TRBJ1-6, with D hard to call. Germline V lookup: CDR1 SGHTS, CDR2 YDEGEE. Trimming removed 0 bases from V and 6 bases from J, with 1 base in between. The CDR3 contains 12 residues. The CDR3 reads CASSLVNSPLHF. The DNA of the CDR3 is TGTGCCAGCAGCTTGGTTAATTCACCCCTCCACTTT.

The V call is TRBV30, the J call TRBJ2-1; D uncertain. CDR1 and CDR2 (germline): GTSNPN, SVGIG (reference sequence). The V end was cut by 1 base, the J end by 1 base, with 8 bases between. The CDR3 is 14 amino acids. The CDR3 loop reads CAWSAVPSYNEQFF. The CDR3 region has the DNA TGTGCCTGGAGTGCTGTACCTTCCTACAATGAGCAGTTCTTC.

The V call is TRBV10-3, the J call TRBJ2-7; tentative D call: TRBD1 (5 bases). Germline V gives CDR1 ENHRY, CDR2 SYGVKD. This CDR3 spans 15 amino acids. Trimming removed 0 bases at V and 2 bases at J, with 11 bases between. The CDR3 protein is CAISESNTGTYEQYF. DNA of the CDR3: TGTGCCATCAGTGAGTCGAACACAGGTACCTACGAGCAGTACTTC.

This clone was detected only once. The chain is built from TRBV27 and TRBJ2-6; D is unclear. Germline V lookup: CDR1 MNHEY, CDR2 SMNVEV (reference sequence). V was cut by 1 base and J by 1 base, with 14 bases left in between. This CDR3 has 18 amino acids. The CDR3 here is CASSLYPDTASGANVLTF. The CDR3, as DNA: TGTGCCAGCAGTTTATACCCCGACACCGCATCTGGGGCCAACGTCCTGACTTTC.

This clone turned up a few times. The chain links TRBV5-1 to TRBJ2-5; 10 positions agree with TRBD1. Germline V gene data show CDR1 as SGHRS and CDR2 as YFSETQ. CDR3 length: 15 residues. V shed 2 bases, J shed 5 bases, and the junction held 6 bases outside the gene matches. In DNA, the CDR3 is TGCGCCAGCAGCTTCCCCGGGACAGGGGCCGAGACCCAGTACTTC. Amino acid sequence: CASSFPGTGAETQYF.

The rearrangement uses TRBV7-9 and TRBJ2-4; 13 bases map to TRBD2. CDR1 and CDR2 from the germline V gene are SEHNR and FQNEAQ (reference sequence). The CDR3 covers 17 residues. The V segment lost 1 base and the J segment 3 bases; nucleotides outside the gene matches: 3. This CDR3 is CASSLGLAGGFKNIQYF. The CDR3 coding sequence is TGTGCCAGCAGCTTAGGACTAGCGGGGGGCTTCAAAAACATTCAGTACTTC.

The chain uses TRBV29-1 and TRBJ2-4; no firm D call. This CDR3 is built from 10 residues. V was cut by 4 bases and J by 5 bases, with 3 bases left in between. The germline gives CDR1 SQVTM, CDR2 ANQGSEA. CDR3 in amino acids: CSVGENIQYF. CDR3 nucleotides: TGCAGCGTTGGGGAAAACATTCAGTACTTC. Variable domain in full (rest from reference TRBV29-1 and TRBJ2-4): SAVISQKPSRDICQRGTSLTIQCQVDSQVTMMFWYRQQPGQSLTLIATANQGSEATYESGFVIDKFPISRPNLTFSTLTVSNMSPEDSSIYLCSVGENIQYFGAGTRLSVL.

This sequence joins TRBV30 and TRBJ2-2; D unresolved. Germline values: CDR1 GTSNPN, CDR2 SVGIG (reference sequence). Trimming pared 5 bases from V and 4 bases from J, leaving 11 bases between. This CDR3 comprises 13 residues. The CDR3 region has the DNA TGTGCCTGGTTCGGAGACCGCACCGGGGAGCTGTTTTTT. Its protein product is CAWFGDRTGELFF.